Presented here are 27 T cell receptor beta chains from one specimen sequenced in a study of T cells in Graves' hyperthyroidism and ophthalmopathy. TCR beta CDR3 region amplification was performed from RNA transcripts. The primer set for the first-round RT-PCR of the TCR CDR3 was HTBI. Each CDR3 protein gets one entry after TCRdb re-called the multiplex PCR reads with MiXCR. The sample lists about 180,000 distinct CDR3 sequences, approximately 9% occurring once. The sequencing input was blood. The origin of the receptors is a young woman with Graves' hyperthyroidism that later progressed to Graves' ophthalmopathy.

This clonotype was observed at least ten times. CDR3 residues: CASGLAGSYEQYF. The CDR3 region has the DNA TGTGCCAGCGGACTAGCGGGGTCCTACGAGCAGTACTTC. The chain carries TRBV11-2 and TRBJ2-7; 12 bases line up with TRBD2. Germline V gene sequence: CDR1 SGHAT, CDR2 FQNNGV. The CDR3 is 13 residues long. V was clipped by 8 bases and J by 1 base; unmatched bases: 0.

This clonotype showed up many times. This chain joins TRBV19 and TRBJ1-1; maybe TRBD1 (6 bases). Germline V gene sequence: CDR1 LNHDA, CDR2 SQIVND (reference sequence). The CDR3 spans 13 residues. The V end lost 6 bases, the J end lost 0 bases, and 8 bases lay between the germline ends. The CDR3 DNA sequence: TGTGCCAGTAGCACAGGGTTGAACACTGAAGCTTTCTTT. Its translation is CASSTGLNTEAFF.

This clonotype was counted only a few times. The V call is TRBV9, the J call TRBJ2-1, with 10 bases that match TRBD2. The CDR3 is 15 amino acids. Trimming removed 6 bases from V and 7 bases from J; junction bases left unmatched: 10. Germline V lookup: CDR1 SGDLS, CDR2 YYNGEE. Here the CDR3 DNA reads TGTGCCAGCACCCTAAGCGGGGGGGCTTTAAATGAGCAGTTCTTC. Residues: CASTLSGGALNEQFF.

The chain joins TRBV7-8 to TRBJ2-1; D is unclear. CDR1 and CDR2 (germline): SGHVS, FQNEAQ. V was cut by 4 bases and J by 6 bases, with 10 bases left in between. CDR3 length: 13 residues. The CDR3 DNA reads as TGTGCCAGCAGCTCGCCGACCACCAATGAGCAGTTCTTC. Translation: CASSSPTTNEQFF.

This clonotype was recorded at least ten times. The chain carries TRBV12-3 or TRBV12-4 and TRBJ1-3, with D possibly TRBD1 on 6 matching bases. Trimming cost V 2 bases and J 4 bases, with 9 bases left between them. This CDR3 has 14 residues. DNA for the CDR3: TGTGCCAGCAGTTTACCGGGGACAGGAAACACCATATATTTT. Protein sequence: CASSLPGTGNTIYF.

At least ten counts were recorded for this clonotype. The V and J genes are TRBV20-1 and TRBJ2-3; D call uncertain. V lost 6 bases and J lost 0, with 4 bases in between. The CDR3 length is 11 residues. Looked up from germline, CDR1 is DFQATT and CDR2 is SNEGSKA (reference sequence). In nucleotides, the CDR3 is TGCAGTGCGACTAGCACAGATACGCAGTATTTT. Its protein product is CSATSTDTQYF.

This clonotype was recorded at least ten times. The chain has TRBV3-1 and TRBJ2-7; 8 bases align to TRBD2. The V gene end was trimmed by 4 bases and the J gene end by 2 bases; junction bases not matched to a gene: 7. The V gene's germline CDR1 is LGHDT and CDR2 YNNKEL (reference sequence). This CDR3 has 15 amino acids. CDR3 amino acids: CASSPAPGLAYEQYF. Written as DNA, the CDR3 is TGTGCCAGCAGCCCCGCCCCGGGACTAGCCTACGAGCAGTACTTC.

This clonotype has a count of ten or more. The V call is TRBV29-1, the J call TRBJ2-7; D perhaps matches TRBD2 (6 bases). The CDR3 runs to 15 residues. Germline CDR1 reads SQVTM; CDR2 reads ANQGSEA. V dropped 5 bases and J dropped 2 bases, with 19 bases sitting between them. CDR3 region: CSVSSSPGGTYEQYF. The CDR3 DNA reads TGCAGCGTTTCTAGTAGCCCCGGGGGAACCTACGAGCAGTACTTC.

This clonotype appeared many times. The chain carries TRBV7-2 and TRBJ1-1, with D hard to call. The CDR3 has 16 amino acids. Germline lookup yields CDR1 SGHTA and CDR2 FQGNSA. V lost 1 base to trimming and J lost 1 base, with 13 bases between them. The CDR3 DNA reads TGTGCCAGCAGCTTAGGACCCGGAAAGAGGAACACTGAAGCTTTCTTT. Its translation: CASSLGPGKRNTEAFF.

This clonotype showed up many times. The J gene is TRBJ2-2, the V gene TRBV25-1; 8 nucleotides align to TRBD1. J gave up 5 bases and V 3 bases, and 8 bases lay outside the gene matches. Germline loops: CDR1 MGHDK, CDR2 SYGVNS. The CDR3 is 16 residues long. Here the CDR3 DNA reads TGTGCCAGCAGTGACTACGGACAGGGAGGAACCGGGGAGCTGTTTTTT. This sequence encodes CASSDYGQGGTGELFF.

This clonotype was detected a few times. Written as DNA, the CDR3 is TGTGCCAGCAGCTTTGGGGGAGGGGGCACCGGGGAGCTGTTTTTT. Protein sequence: CASSFGGGGTGELFF. The rearrangement uses TRBV7-3 and TRBJ2-2; a weak D match, TRBD2 (7 bases). The CDR3 runs 15 residues. Germline V CDR1 and CDR2: SGHTA, FQGTGA. Trimming removed 3 bases from V and 4 bases from J, with 12 bases in between.

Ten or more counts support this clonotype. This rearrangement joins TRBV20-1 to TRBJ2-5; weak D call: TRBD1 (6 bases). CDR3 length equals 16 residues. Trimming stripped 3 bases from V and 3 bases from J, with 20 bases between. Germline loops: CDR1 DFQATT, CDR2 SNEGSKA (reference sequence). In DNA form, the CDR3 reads TGCAGTGCTAGTGTACCAACAGGGCAGGTTAAAGAGACCCAGTACTTC. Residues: CSASVPTGQVKETQYF.

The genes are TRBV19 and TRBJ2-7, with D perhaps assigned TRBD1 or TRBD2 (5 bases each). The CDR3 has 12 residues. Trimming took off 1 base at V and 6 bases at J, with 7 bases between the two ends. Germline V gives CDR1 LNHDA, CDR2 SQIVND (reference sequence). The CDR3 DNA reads TGTGCCAGTAGTATAGGTGGGGGCGAGCAGTACTTC. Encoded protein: CASSIGGGEQYF.

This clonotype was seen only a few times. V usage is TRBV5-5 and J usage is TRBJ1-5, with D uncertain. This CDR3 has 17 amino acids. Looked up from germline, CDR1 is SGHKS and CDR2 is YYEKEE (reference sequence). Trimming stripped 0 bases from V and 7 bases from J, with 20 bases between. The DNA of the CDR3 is TGTGCCAGCAGCTTGGACCCACTACAATCCCATATGCAGCCCCAGCATTTT. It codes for CASSLDPLQSHMQPQHF.

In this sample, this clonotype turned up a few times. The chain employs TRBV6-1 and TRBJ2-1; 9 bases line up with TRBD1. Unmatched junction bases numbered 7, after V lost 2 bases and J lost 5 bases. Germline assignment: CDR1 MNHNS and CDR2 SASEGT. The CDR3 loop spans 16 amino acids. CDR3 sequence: CASSETGGRGNNEQFF. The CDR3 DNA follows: TGTGCCAGCAGTGAAACAGGGGGCCGCGGTAACAATGAGCAGTTCTTC.

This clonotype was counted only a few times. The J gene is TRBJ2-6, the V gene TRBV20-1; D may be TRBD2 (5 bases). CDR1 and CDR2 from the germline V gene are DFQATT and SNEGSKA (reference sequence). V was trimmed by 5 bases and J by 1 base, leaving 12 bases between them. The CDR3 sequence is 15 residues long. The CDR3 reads CSAYSGSSGANVLTF. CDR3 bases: TGCAGTGCTTACTCGGGGAGTTCTGGGGCCAACGTCCTGACTTTC.

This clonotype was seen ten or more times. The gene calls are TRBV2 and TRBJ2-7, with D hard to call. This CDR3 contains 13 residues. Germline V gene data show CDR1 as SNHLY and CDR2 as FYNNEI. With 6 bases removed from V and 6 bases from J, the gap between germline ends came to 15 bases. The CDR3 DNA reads TGTGCCAGCAGAAGCCCGAGAACCTCCGAGCAGTACTTC. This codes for CASRSPRTSEQYF.

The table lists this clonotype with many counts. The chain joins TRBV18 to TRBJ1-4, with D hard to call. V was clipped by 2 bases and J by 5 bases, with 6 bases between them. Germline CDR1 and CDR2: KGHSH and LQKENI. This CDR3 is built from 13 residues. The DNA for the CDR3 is TGTGCCAGCTCACCAGGCAGGAATGAAAAACTGTTTTTT. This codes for CASSPGRNEKLFF.

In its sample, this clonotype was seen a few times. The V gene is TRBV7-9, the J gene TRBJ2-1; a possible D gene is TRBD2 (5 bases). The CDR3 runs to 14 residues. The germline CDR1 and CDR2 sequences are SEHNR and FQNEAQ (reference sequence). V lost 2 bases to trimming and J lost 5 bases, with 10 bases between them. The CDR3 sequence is CASSLHGVNNEQFF. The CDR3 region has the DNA TGTGCCAGCAGCTTACACGGGGTAAACAATGAGCAGTTCTTC.

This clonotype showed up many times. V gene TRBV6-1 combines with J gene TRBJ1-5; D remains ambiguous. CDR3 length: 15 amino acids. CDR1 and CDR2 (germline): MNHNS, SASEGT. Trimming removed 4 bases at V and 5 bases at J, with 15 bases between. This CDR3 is CASSAEPFADQPQHF. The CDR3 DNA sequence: TGTGCCAGCAGTGCCGAGCCATTTGCAGATCAGCCCCAGCATTTT.

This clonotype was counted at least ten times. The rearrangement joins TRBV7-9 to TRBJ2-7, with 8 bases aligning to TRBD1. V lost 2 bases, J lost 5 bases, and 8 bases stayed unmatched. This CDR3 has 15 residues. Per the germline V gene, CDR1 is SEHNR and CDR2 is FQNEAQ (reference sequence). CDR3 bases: TGTGCCAGCAGCTTACTAGGACAGGGCATCGACGAGCAGTACTTC. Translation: CASSLLGQGIDEQYF.

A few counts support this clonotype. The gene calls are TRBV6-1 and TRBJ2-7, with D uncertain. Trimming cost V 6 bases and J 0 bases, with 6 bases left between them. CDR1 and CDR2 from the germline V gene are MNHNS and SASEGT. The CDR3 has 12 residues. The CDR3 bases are TGTGCCAGCAGACAGAGCTCCTACGAGCAGTACTTC. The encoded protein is CASRQSSYEQYF.

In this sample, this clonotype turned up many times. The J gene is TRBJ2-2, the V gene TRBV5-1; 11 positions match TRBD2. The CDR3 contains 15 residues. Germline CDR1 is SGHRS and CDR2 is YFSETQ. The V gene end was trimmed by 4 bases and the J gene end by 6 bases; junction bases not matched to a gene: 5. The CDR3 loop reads CASSPTSGKSGELFF. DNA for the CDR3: TGCGCCAGCAGCCCGACTAGCGGGAAGTCCGGGGAGCTGTTTTTT.

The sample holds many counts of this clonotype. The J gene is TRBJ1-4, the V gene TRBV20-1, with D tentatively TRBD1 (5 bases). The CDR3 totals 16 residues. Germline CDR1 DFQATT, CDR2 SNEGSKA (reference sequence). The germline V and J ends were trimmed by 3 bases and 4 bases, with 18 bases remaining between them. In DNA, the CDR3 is TGCAGTGCTAGGGGCGGGACCATTGCGGGTAATGAAAAACTGTTTTTT. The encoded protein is CSARGGTIAGNEKLFF.

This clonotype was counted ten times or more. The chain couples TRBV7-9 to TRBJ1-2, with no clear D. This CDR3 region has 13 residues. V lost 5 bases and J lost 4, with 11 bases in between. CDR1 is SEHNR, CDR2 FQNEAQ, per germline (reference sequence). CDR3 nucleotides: TGTGCCAGCAGCCCAACATTACTCTATGGCTACACCTTC. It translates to CASSPTLLYGYTF.

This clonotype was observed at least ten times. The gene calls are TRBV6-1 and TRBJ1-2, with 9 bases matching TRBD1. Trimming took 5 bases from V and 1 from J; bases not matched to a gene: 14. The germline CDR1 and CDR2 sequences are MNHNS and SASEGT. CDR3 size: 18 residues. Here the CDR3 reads CASSYHPPGTGFNYGYTF. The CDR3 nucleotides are TGTGCCAGCAGTTACCACCCGCCCGGGACAGGGTTTAACTATGGCTACACCTTC.

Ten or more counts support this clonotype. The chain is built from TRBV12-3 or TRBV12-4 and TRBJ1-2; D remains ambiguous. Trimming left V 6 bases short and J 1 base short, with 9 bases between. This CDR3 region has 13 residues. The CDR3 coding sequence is TGTGCCAGCAGCCCAACCATTAACTATGGCTACACCTTC. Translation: CASSPTINYGYTF.